The 13 T cell receptor beta chains given below trace back to one sample, sequenced in a study of cytomegalovirus exposure and HLA in healthy donors. The primer mix had 60 Vbeta and 13 Jbeta primers. Clones were sequenced by immunoSEQ multiplex PCR, and TCRdb holds only the in-frame ones, with some missing. The sample contains about 160,000 clones, 82% of which appear only once. The specimen was PBMCs. These receptors all stem from a girl between 5 and 17 years old in good health and CMV-seropositive.

The chain uses TRBV18 and TRBJ2-2, with 7 nucleotides matching TRBD1. The CDR3 totals 15 residues. CDR1 is KGHSH, CDR2 LQKENI, per germline. J was trimmed by 1 base and V by 5 bases; bases with no gene match: 4. The CDR3 region is CASSRDSKNTGELFF. CDR3 DNA: TGTGCCAGCTCAAGGGACAGCAAGAACACCGGGGAGCTGTTTTTT.

The genes are TRBV2 and TRBJ2-7; maybe TRBD1 (5 bases). The V end lost 7 bases, the J end lost 6 bases, and 16 bases lay between the germline ends. Per the germline V gene, CDR1 is SNHLY and CDR2 is FYNNEI. The CDR3 has 13 amino acids. CDR3 nucleotide sequence: TGTGCCAGCATGCAGGGTCTTGTGGTCGAGCAGTACTTC. The encoded protein is CASMQGLVVEQYF.

J is TRBJ1-3 and V is TRBV7-3; D uncertain. The end of the DNA fits TRBJ2-2 better, so the J call may be wrong. From germline, CDR1 is SGHTA and CDR2 FQGTGA. The CDR3 extends over 13 amino acids. The CDR3 sequence: CASSLNSPGELFF. The CDR3 nucleotides read TGTGCCAGCAGCTTAAATTCCCCCGGGGAGCTGTTTTTT.

The gene calls are TRBV30 and TRBJ2-1; 9 bases are a match to TRBD2. V gave up 3 bases and J gave up 0 bases; unmatched junction bases: 3. The CDR3 is 15 residues long. CDR1 GTSNPN and CDR2 SVGIG come from the germline V gene (reference sequence). The CDR3 protein is CAWSLSGSSYNEQFF. DNA for the CDR3: TGTGCCTGGAGCCTTAGCGGGAGCTCCTACAATGAGCAGTTCTTC.

The CDR3 coding sequence is TGTGCCAGCAGTGCCCAAAGGACTGGACAGATTTACACTGAAGCTTTCTTT. Its translation: CASSAQRTGQIYTEAFF. This sequence joins TRBV6-1 and TRBJ1-1; the D gene is possibly TRBD1 (6 bases). CDR1 and CDR2 (germline): MNHNS, SASEGT. The germline V and J ends were trimmed by 4 bases and 3 bases, with 21 bases remaining between them. The CDR3 loop spans 17 amino acids.

J is TRBJ2-7 and V is TRBV10-3; TRBD1 agrees at 9 bases. Trimming cost V 4 bases and J 8 bases; bases outside gene matches: 9. Per germline, CDR1 ENHRY and CDR2 SYGVKD. This CDR3 spans 14 amino acids. The CDR3 region has the DNA TGTGCCATCAGTGGGACAGGGGAGCCTACGAAGCAGTACTTC. Encoded protein: CAISGTGEPTKQYF.

The V call is TRBV28, the J call TRBJ2-6; TRBD2 might be the D (6 bases). Germline V gene data show CDR1 as MDHEN and CDR2 as SYDVKM. The CDR3 spans 16 residues. V lost 2 bases and J 0 bases, leaving 8 bases between the germline ends. The CDR3 DNA is TGTGCCAGCAGTTTAGCGGGGCCCTCTGGGGCCAACGTCCTGACTTTC. Translation gives CASSLAGPSGANVLTF.

The rearrangement uses TRBV11-2 and TRBJ1-2; TRBD1 matches at 9 bases. Trimming at V came to 5 bases and at J to 1 base, leaving 5 bases not matched to a gene. CDR1 is SGHAT, CDR2 FQNNGV, per germline. This CDR3 has 15 residues. CDR3 DNA: TGTGCCAGCAGCAAACCGGGACAGGGTAACTATGGCTACACCTTC. It codes for CASSKPGQGNYGYTF.

The chain joins TRBV10-3 to TRBJ2-3; 7 nucleotides align to TRBD2. The junction had 12 bases not matched to a gene; V was cut back by 3 bases and J by 6 bases. The CDR3 is made up of 16 amino acids. Germline CDR1 is ENHRY and CDR2 is SYGVKD. CDR3 DNA sequence: TGTGCCATCAGTGATTATAGCGGGCGGGGCCCCGATACGCAGTATTTT. It translates to CAISDYSGRGPDTQYF.

This chain uses TRBV14 with TRBJ2-1, with TRBD2 matching over 8 bases. The CDR3 is made up of 18 amino acids. The germline V gene encodes CDR1 SGHDN and CDR2 FVKESK. After removal of 1 base from V and 1 base from J, the junction contained 9 bases not matched to a gene. CDR3 sequence: CASSQVIFGGGSYNEQFF. The CDR3 DNA reads as TGTGCCAGCAGCCAAGTGATTTTCGGGGGGGGTTCCTACAATGAGCAGTTCTTC.

The chain has TRBV4-1 and TRBJ2-1; the match to TRBD2 covers 11 bases. Per germline, CDR1 MGHRA and CDR2 YSYEKL. V was pared by 1 base and J by 2 bases, with 4 bases of the junction left unmatched. The CDR3 is made up of 17 amino acids. The CDR3, as DNA: TGCGCCAGCAGCCAAGTCACTAGCGGGAGTACCTACAATGAGCAGTTCTTC. Protein product: CASSQVTSGSTYNEQFF.

The chain combines TRBV19 with TRBJ1-2, with 10 bases matching TRBD1. The CDR3 is 13 residues long. The germline V gene has CDR1 LNHDA and CDR2 SQIVND (reference sequence). V lost 2 bases and J lost 13; bases outside the gene matches: 7. The DNA of the CDR3 is TGTGCCAGTAGTATATACGGGACAGGGGCACCCACCTTC. Translated, it gives CASSIYGTGAPTF.

The chain employs TRBV5-4 and TRBJ1-3, with TRBD1 matching 10 bases. V gave up 3 bases and J gave up 4 bases; unmatched junction bases: 4. The germline gives CDR1 SGHNT, CDR2 YYREEE (reference sequence). The CDR3 runs 15 residues. CDR3 coding DNA: TGTGCCAGCAGCTGGGACAGGGGATCGGGAAACACCATATATTTT. This codes for CASSWDRGSGNTIYF.